This T cell receptor beta chain was observed in a study of cytomegalovirus exposure and HLA in healthy donors. Study-wide points: An analysis done earlier found most TCR beta V segments productive about 87% or about 30% of the time. Later, TCR association rates were found to vary by HLA locus, highest for DRB1 and lowest for HLA-C.

Though probably carrying unrecorded immune exposures, donors were nominally healthy at sampling. The PCR employed 60 Vbeta primers together with 13 Jbeta primers. TCRdb's table, derived via immunoSEQ multiplex PCR, lists solely in-frame clones and lacks some. This table holds more than 150,000 clones, 70% to 85% found once. As for this clone: No antigen is known for it.

The CDR3 contains 15 residues. CDR1 and CDR2 (germline): SGHRS, YFSETQ. The junction had 3 bases not matched to a gene; V was cut back by 0 bases and J by 2 bases. The chain couples TRBV5-1 to TRBJ2-7; 9 bases match TRBD1. The sequence was collected from a man younger than 35 in good health and CMV-seronegative. The sample comprised PBMCs. CDR3 sequence (DNA): TGCGCCAGCAGCTTGGGGACAGGGGTGCCCTACGAGCAGTACTTC. Translating gives CASSLGTGVPYEQYF.